This entry features one T cell receptor beta chain sequence. The antigen remains undetermined. The data originate from a study of T-cell reconstitution after alpha-beta-depleted transplantation in children. Study results and limitations: Approximately two months post-transplant, alpha-beta T cells reportedly originated from several hundred expanded graft clones. Several patients had high TCRbeta diversity at day 60; it came from surviving recipient T cells and thymic progenitors. T-cell counts and diversity at one year following transplant were attributed mainly to newly produced T cells.

Unique molecular identifiers tagged the TCRbeta library. Each CDR3 protein is one row after TCRdb ran MiXCR on the PCR reads. The sample gives under 100,000 distinct CDR3 sequences, roughly 15% of which show up once; roughly 21% is in the top ten. The CDR3 extends over 15 amino acids. The germline CDR1 and CDR2 sequences are SEHNR and FQNEAQ (reference sequence). V dropped 2 bases and J dropped 2 bases, with 12 bases sitting between them. The J gene is TRBJ1-1, the V gene TRBV7-9; D remains unclear. This sequence was found in a male patient between 2 and 9 years old who had a stem cell transplant for acute lymphoblastic leukemia, so the T cells may come from the graft donor. The sequencing used PBMCs, mostly from graft donor cells, collected 180 days after TCRalphabeta/CD19-depleted stem cell transplant. As DNA, the CDR3 is TGTGCCAGCAGCTTACCAAGGCTGGGCAACACTGAAGCTTTCTTT. This encodes CASSLPRLGNTEAFF.